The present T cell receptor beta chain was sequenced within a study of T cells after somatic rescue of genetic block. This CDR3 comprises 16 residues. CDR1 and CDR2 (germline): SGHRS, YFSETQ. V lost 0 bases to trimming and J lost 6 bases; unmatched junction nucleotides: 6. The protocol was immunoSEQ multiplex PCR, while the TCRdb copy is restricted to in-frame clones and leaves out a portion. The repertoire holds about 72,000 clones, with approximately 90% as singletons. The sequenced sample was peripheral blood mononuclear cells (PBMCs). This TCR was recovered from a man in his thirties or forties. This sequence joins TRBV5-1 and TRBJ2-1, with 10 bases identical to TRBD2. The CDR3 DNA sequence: TGCGCCAGCAGCTTGGGGTCTAGCGGGAGCCTCAATGAGCAGTTCTTC. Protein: CASSLGSSGSLNEQFF.